This T cell receptor (beta chain) was identified in a study of blood T cell repertoires in COVID-19. Study overall: Samples taken during acute and convalescent COVID-19 were collected in the United States, Italy and Spain. Nucleic acid was either cDNA or gDNA, and it came from T cells, B-cell-depleted T cells, or PBMCs.

Germline loops: CDR1 SGHNT, CDR2 YYREEE (reference sequence). CDR3 length: 15 amino acids. The V and J ends lost 2 bases and 7 bases, in that order; junction bases with no gene match: 10. This clone was counted between two and nine times. In the authors' methods: Reference gene primer amplification gave nucleated cell count estimates. TCRdb's table, derived via immunoSEQ multiplex PCR, lists solely in-frame clones and lacks some. That table gives V, J and clone size, and the DNA gave D and trimming. Counted here are 200,000 to 250,000 clones, about four fifths occurring once; the ten biggest clones make up around 3.3%.

The sequenced sample consisted of peripheral blood. This sequence joins TRBV5-4 and TRBJ2-5, with 8 bases identical to TRBD2. This clonotype was obtained from a woman over 75 with acute or convalescent COVID-19. The CDR3 DNA is TGTGCCAGCAGCTTCGATGGAGGACTAGCCGGGACCCAGTACTTC. Residues: CASSFDGGLAGTQYF.